Listed below are T cell receptor beta chains from one sample, sequenced in a study of T cell repertoires in cytomegalovirus infection. From the reads, TCRdb called clonotypes with MiXCR, one entry per CDR3 protein. The sample lists 200,000 to 300,000 distinct CDR3 sequences; 9% to 15% were seen once. The material sequenced was PBMCs. The receptors here all came from a human donor in good health (CMV status not recorded). Some clones in this sample may be carry-over from other donors' samples. The CDR3 runs from the conserved cysteine through the conserved F or W. A D gene is named only where the DNA matches it firmly. Some rows have no size entry. The others give once, few or many, or a class for an expanded clone.

abundance,d_gene,len,j_gene,v_gene,CDR3nt,CDR3aa
NA,NA,12,TRBJ2-5,TRBV27,TGTGCCAGCCGGGACTTAACGGAGACCCAGTACTTC,CASRDLTETQYF
NA,NA,13,TRBJ1-2,TRBV29-1,TGCAGCGTTGAAGAGGGGGGCGGGTATGGCTACACCTTC,CSVEEGGGYGYTF
many,TRBD1,16,TRBJ2-7,TRBV7-2,TGTGCCAGCAGCTTAGTCCCCACAGGGGTGACCTACGAGCAGTACTTC,CASSLVPTGVTYEQYF
NA,NA,14,TRBJ2-2,TRBV7-3,TGTGCCAGCAGCTTTCAGGATCATACCGGGGAGCTGTTTTTT,CASSFQDHTGELFF
many,NA,12,TRBJ1-5,TRBV6-1,TGTGCCAGCAGTAATTACATGCAGCCCCAGCATTTT,CASSNYMQPQHF
many,NA,14,TRBJ2-4,TRBV7-2,TGTGCCAGCAGCCCGGGACACACAAAAAACATTCAGTACTTC,CASSPGHTKNIQYF
few,NA,11,TRBJ1-2,TRBV19,TGTGCCAGTGGCCCAGGGGATGGCTACACCTTC,CASGPGDGYTF
many,TRBD2,20,TRBJ2-1,TRBV4-3,TGCGCCAGCAGCCAACCGCGGACTAGCGGGGGGCAACTCTCCTACAATGAGCAGTTCTTC,CASSQPRTSGGQLSYNEQFF
few,TRBD1,14,TRBJ1-2,TRBV12-3/TRBV12-4,TGTGCCAGCAGTTTGTGGGGACAGATCTATGGCTACACCTTC,CASSLWGQIYGYTF
many,TRBD1,14,TRBJ1-2,TRBV7-2,TGTGCCAGCAGCTTCTCGTGGACAGGGGATGGCTACACCTTC,CASSFSWTGDGYTF
many,TRBD1,16,TRBJ2-5,TRBV4-2,TGTGCCAGCAGCCAAGTGGGACAGGGGATTCGAGAGACCCAGTACTTC,CASSQVGQGIRETQYF
many,TRBD2,14,TRBJ2-5,TRBV11-2,TGTGCCAGCAGCACCCAAAGGCGGGAGGGGACCCAGTACTTC,CASSTQRREGTQYF
few,NA,15,TRBJ1-4,TRBV4-2,TGTGCCAGCACCACAAGGGGGGGGGATAAGGAAAAACTGTTTTTT,CASTTRGGDKEKLFF
many,NA,16,TRBJ2-6,TRBV28,TGTGCCAGCAGCCCGACAGGTCCCTCTGGGGCCAACGTCCTGACTTTC,CASSPTGPSGANVLTF
few,NA,13,TRBJ2-3,TRBV28,TGTGCCAGCAGTTCGAGACCAACGGATACGCAGTATTTT,CASSSRPTDTQYF
many,TRBD2,15,TRBJ2-3,TRBV6-6,TGTGCCAGCAGTGGGGCTAGCGGAAGCACAGATACGCAGTATTTT,CASSGASGSTDTQYF
many,TRBD1,15,TRBJ1-5,TRBV7-2,TGTGCCAGCAGCGCGGGACAGGGGAACAATCAGCCCCAGCATTTT,CASSAGQGNNQPQHF
many,NA,15,TRBJ2-7,TRBV19,TGTGCCAGTAGCCCCATGGGGGGGGCCTACTACGAGCAGTACTTC,CASSPMGGAYYEQYF
few,NA,12,TRBJ1-4,TRBV2,TGTGCCAGCAGTGAAGAGGGTGAAAAACTGTTTTTT,CASSEEGEKLFF
NA,NA,15,TRBJ2-3,TRBV2,TGTGCCACCGGTAGGACAGAATACCCCACAGATACGCAGTATTTT,CATGRTEYPTDTQYF
NA,TRBD1,19,TRBJ2-2,TRBV11-1,TGTGCCAGCAGCTTAAAAGCTCTCTCCGGGACAGGGAACACCGGGGAGCTGTTTTTT,CASSLKALSGTGNTGELFF
few,NA,16,TRBJ2-7,TRBV9,TGTGCCAGCAGAAAGAGGGAACCCCAGTGGGACTACGAGCAGTACTTC,CASRKREPQWDYEQYF
few,TRBD2,15,TRBJ2-7,TRBV28,TGTGCCAGCAACCAGCTAGCGGGAGGGTCCTACGAGCAGTACTTC,CASNQLAGGSYEQYF
NA,NA,14,TRBJ1-3,TRBV6-2/TRBV6-3,TGTGCCAGCAGCCGTCCCGGGACCGGAAACACCATATATTTT,CASSRPGTGNTIYF
many,NA,14,TRBJ1-1,TRBV9,TGTGCCAGCACACTCACGGTTATTCCCACTGAAGCTTTCTTT,CASTLTVIPTEAFF
NA,NA,15,TRBJ1-4,TRBV6-5,TGTGCCAGCAAAAACCCCTCGGGGGCAGGTGAAAAACTGTTTTTT,CASKNPSGAGEKLFF
NA,NA,14,TRBJ1-3,TRBV20-1,TGCAGTGCTAGCCGGGACGGTTCTGGAAACACCATATATTTT,CSASRDGSGNTIYF
many,NA,14,TRBJ2-2,TRBV7-2,TGTGCCAGCAGCGCCCTGGAGGCCGGCGGGGAGCTGTTTTTT,CASSALEAGGELFF
few,NA,16,TRBJ2-1,TRBV19,TGTGCCAGTAGTATGACCCCCAGTGCCCTAATTAATGAGCAGTTCTTC,CASSMTPSALINEQFF
few,NA,14,TRBJ1-2,TRBV7-9,TGTGCCAGCAGCTTAGCGTGGGGTCTCTATGGCTACACCTTC,CASSLAWGLYGYTF
NA,NA,14,TRBJ1-1,TRBV28,TGTGCCAGCAGTCTCCAGGGGCTGGGCACTGAAGCTTTCTTT,CASSLQGLGTEAFF
NA,TRBD2,15,TRBJ2-1,TRBV12-3/TRBV12-4,TGTGCCAGCAGTCCGCTAGCGGTAGGCGAGAATGAGCAGTTCTTC,CASSPLAVGENEQFF
NA,NA,17,TRBJ2-7,TRBV28,TGTGCCAGCAGTTCCATAACCGGGACAAAGTTAACCTACGAGCAGTACTTC,CASSSITGTKLTYEQYF
many,NA,15,TRBJ1-1,TRBV7-9,TGTGCCAGCAGCCCCCGAGGGGCCGGGGGCACTGAAGCTTTCTTT,CASSPRGAGGTEAFF
many,TRBD1,14,TRBJ1-1,TRBV7-3,TGTGCCAGCAGCTTAACGGCAGGACAGGGTGAAGCTTTCTTT,CASSLTAGQGEAFF
many,TRBD1,14,TRBJ2-5,TRBV25-1,TGTGCCAGCAAGGTCGGCAGGGGGCTTGAGACCCAGTACTTC,CASKVGRGLETQYF
many,TRBD2,15,TRBJ2-7,TRBV28,TGTGCCAGCAGTGAGACTAGCGGGAGTTTCGACGAGCAGTACTTC,CASSETSGSFDEQYF
many,NA,16,TRBJ2-3,TRBV5-4,TGTGCCAGCAGCTTACCTTCAGGGGGGACCACAGATACGCAGTATTTT,CASSLPSGGTTDTQYF
few,TRBD1,14,TRBJ1-2,TRBV10-3,TGTGCCATCAGTGAGCGGGGACAGAGCTATGGCTACACCTTC,CAISERGQSYGYTF
many,TRBD1,13,TRBJ2-5,TRBV19,TGTGCCAGTAGTGCGGGACAGGGGGGGACCCAGTACTTC,CASSAGQGGTQYF
many,TRBD1,16,TRBJ1-4,TRBV7-2,TGTGCCAGCAGCGCCGGGACAGGGCTAACTAATGAAAAACTGTTTTTT,CASSAGTGLTNEKLFF
many,TRBD1,13,TRBJ1-2,TRBV7-2,TGTGCCAGCAGCTTAGAGGGACAGTATGGCTACACCTTC,CASSLEGQYGYTF
few,NA,15,TRBJ2-6,TRBV20-1,TGCAGTGCTAGAGACGAGGACTCTGGGGCCAACGTCCTGACTTTC,CSARDEDSGANVLTF
many,NA,13,TRBJ2-7,TRBV7-9,TGTGCCAGCAGCTCTTGGAAGGACTACGAGCAGTACTTC,CASSSWKDYEQYF
once,TRBD2,12,TRBJ2-7,TRBV29-1,TGCAGCGTTGAAGAGACTAGCGGGAATTGGTACTTC,CSVEETSGNWYF
many,TRBD1,15,TRBJ2-1,TRBV6-2/TRBV6-3,TGTGCCAGCAACCATTTTGACAGGGCGCCTAGTGAGCAGTTCTTC,CASNHFDRAPSEQFF
few,NA,16,TRBJ2-1,TRBV11-2,TGTGCCAGCAGCGAGGTTCCGCGGGGGCCACTAATGGAGCAGTTCTTC,CASSEVPRGPLMEQFF
many,TRBD1,14,TRBJ2-3,TRBV7-9,TGTGCCAGCAGCTCGACAGGGTATGACGATACGCAGTATTTT,CASSSTGYDDTQYF